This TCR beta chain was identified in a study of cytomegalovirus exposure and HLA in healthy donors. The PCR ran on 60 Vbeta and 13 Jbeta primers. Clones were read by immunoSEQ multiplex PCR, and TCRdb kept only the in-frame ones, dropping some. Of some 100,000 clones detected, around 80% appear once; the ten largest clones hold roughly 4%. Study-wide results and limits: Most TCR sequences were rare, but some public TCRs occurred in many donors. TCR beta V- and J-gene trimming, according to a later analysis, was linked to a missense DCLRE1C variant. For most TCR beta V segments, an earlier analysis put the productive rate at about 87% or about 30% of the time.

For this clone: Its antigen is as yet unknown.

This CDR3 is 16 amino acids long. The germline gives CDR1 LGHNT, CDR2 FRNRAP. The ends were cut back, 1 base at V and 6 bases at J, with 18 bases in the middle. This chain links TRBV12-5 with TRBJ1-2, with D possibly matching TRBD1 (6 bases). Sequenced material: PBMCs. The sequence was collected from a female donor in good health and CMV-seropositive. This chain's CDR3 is CASGLAQGQGLDGYTF. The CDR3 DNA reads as TGTGCTAGTGGTTTGGCACAAGGGCAGGGGCTCGATGGCTACACCTTC.